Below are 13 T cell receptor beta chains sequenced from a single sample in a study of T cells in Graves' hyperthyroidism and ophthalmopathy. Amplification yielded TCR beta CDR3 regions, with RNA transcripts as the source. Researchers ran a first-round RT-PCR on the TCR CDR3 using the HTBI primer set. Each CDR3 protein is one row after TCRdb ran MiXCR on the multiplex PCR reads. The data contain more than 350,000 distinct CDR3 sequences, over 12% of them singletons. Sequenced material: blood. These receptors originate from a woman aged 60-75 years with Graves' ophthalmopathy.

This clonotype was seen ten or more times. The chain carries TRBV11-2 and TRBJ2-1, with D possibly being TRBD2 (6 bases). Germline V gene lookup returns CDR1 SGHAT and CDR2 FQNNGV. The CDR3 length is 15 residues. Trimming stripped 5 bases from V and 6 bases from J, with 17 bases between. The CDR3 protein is CASSIGAGISNEQFF. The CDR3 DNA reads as TGTGCCAGCAGCATCGGTGCGGGGATTAGCAATGAGCAGTTCTTC.

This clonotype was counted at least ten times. The CDR3 DNA sequence: TGTGCCAGCAGCTCGGACGGATCCTACGAGCAGTACTTC. Its protein product is CASSSDGSYEQYF. The V and J genes are TRBV2 and TRBJ2-7; D call uncertain. Trimming left V 6 bases short and J 1 base short, with 10 bases between. Germline loops: CDR1 SNHLY, CDR2 FYNNEI. The CDR3 spans 13 residues.

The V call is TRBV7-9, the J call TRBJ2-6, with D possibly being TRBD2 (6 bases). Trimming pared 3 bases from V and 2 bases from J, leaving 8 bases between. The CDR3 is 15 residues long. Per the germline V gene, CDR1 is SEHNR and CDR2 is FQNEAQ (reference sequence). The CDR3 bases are TGTGCCAGCAGCTTGGCGGGGACTGGGGCCAACGTCCTGACTTTC. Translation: CASSLAGTGANVLTF.

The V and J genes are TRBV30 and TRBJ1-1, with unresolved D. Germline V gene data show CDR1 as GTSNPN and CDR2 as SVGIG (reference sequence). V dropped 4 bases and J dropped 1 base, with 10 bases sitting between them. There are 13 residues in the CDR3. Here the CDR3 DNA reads TGTGCCTGGACCCGTCGGGGGAACACTGAAGCTTTCTTT. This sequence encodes CAWTRRGNTEAFF. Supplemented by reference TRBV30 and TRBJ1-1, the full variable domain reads SQTIHQWPATLVQPVGSPLSLECTVEGTSNPNLYWYRQAAGRGLQLLFYSVGIGQISSEVPQNLSASRPQDRQFILSSKKLLLSDSGFYLCAWTRRGNTEAFFGQGTRLTVV.

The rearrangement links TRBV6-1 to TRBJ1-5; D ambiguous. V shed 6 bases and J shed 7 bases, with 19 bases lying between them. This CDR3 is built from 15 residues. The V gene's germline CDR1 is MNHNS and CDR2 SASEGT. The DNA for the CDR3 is TGTGCCAGCAGATCGGCCCCGGGCCTCCCCCAGCCCCAGCATTTT. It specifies CASRSAPGLPQPQHF.

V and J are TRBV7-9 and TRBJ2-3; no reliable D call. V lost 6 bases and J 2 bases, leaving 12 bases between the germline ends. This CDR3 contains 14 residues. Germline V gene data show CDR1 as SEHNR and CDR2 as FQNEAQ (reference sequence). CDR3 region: CASRPWTHTDTQYF. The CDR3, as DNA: TGTGCCAGCAGGCCCTGGACCCACACAGATACGCAGTATTTT.

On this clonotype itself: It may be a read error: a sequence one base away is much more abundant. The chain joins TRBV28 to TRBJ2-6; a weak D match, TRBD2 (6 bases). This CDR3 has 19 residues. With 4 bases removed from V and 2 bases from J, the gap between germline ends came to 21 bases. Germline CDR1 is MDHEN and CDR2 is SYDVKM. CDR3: CASSSHAGRQAPGANVLTF. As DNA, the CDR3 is TGTGCCAGCAGTTCCCATGCGGGACGGCAAGCCCCTGGGGCCAACGTCCTGACTTTC. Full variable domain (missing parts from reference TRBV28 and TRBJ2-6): DVKVTQSSRYLVKRTGEKVFLECVQDMDHENMFWYRQDPGLGLRLIYFSYDVKMKEKGDIPEGYSVSREKKERFSLILESASTNQTSMYLCASSSHAGRQAPGANVLTFGAGSRLTVL.

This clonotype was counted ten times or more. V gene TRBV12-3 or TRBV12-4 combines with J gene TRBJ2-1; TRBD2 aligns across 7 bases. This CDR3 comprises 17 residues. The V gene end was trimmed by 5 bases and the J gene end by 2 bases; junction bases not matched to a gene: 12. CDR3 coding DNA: TGTGCCAGCAGTCCCAGACCGCTAGCGGACGCCTACAATGAGCAGTTCTTC. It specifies CASSPRPLADAYNEQFF.

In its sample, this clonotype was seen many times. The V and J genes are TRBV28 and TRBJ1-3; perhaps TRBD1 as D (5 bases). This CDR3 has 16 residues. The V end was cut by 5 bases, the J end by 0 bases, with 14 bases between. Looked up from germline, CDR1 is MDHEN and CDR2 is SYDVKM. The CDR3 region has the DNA TGTGCCAGCAGTCCTCCCGGGGGTCGCTCTGGAAACACCATATATTTT. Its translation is CASSPPGGRSGNTIYF.

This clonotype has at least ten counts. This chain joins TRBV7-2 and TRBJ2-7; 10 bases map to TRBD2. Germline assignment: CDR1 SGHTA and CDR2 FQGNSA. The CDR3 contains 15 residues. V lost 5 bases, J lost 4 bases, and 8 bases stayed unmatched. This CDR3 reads CASSPVISGRYEQYF. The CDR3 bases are TGTGCCAGCAGCCCGGTCATTAGCGGGAGGTACGAGCAGTACTTC.

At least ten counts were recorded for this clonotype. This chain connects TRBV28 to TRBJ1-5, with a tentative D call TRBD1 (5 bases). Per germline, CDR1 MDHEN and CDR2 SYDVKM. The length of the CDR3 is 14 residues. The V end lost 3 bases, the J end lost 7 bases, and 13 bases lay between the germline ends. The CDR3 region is CASSLSQGHQPQHF. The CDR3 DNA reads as TGTGCCAGCAGTTTGTCCCAGGGCCACCAGCCCCAGCATTTT.

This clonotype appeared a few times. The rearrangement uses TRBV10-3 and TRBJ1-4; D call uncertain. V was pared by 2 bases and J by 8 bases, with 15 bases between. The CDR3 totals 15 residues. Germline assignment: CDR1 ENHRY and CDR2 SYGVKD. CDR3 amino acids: CAISEEPLRGEKLFF. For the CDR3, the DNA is TGTGCCATCAGTGAGGAGCCTCTTAGAGGGGAAAAACTGTTTTTT.

The chain's CDR3 is CSVATGTGSEKLFF. The CDR3 DNA reads as TGCAGCGTTGCAACCGGGACAGGGAGCGAAAAACTGTTTTTT. V usage is TRBV29-1 and J usage is TRBJ1-4; TRBD1 aligns across 9 bases. Germline V gene lookup returns CDR1 SQVTM and CDR2 ANQGSEA. After removal of 4 bases from V and 8 bases from J, the junction contained 8 bases not matched to a gene. This CDR3 is 14 amino acids long.